Listed below are T cell receptor beta chains from one sample, sequenced in a study of OX40 agonist ivuxolimab in advanced cancers. Sequencing used immunoSEQ multiplex PCR; TCRdb keeps in-frame clones, though not all of them. The table lists some 67,000 clones, more than 70% of them singletons. Sequencing was performed on CD4+ or CD8+ T cells sorted from blood, taken in a trial of the OX40 agonist ivuxolimab. The source of these receptors is an adult with an advanced solid tumor such as melanoma, head and neck, liver or kidney cancer. CDR3s include the opening cysteine and the closing phenylalanine or tryptophan. Each record gives: V gene, D gene, clone size, J gene, CDR3 protein, CDR3 DNA. A D gene is named only where the DNA matches it firmly. Not all rows give a size; the values are once, few, many and, for expanded clones, a class.

TRBV19	NA	NA	TRBJ1-5	CASSMVQGNQPQHF	TGTGCCAGTAGTATGGTACAGGGCAATCAGCCCCAGCATTTT
TRBV2	NA	NA	TRBJ1-4	CASYGQGASGEKLFF	TGTGCCAGCTACGGGCAGGGCGCCTCGGGTGAAAAACTGTTTTTT
TRBV10-3	TRBD1	NA	TRBJ2-7	CAISATTGLVYEQYF	TGTGCCATCAGTGCTACGACAGGGCTCGTCTACGAGCAGTACTTC
TRBV27	TRBD1	NA	TRBJ1-1	CASRRTGQENTEAFF	TGTGCCAGCAGGCGAACGGGACAGGAGAACACTGAAGCTTTCTTT
TRBV29-1	NA	NA	TRBJ2-3	CSVVEGGLGDTQYF	TGCAGCGTTGTTGAGGGGGGGCTTGGAGATACGCAGTATTTT
TRBV5-5	TRBD1	NA	TRBJ2-1	CASTQKMTGLVSYNEQFF	TGTGCCAGCACCCAAAAGATGACAGGGTTGGTGTCCTACAATGAGCAGTTCTTC
TRBV5-6	NA	NA	TRBJ1-1	CASSPWDINTEAFF	TGTGCCAGCAGCCCCTGGGACATCAACACTGAAGCTTTCTTT
TRBV19	NA	once	TRBJ1-5	CASSWTGNQPQHF	TGTGCCAGTAGTTGGACTGGCAATCAGCCCCAGCATTTT
TRBV7-2	NA	once	TRBJ2-4	CASSYGWGKNIQYF	TGTGCCAGCAGCTACGGGTGGGGCAAAAACATTCAGTACTTC
TRBV30	NA	few	TRBJ1-3	CAWSGGFATNTIYF	TGTGCCTGGAGTGGCGGGTTCGCGACAAACACCATATATTTT
TRBV6-5	NA	NA	TRBJ2-3	CASSFRASSDTQYF	TGTGCCAGCAGTTTTCGGGCCTCTTCAGATACGCAGTATTTT
TRBV19	NA	once	TRBJ2-6	CASRRTESSGANVLTF	TGTGCCAGTAGAAGGACAGAGAGCTCTGGGGCCAACGTCCTGACTTTC